This is a list of T cell receptor beta chains from one sample in a study of cytomegalovirus exposure and HLA in healthy donors. TCRdb's table, derived via immunoSEQ multiplex PCR, lists solely in-frame clones and lacks some. The repertoire holds approximately 150,000 clones, 80% seen once, with 13% to 15% in the top ten. Sequencing input: PBMCs. These receptor sequences come from a woman aged 40 to 50 in good health and CMV-seronegative. Each CDR3 is given with its conserved first and last residue. The order of the fields is V gene, J gene, clone size, D gene, CDR3 DNA, CDR3 protein. The D gene is left open where the match is weak. The size field is filled for only some rows; it gives once, few, many or a size class.

TRBV7-2	TRBJ2-5	.	.	TGTGCCAGCAGCCCCCCATACTCCAGACAGACCCTTTACCAAGAGACCCAGTACTTC	CASSPPYSRQTLYQETQYF
TRBV19	TRBJ2-3	.	TRBD2	TGTGCCAGTAGTAAAATAGCGGGAGTAGATACGCAGTATTTT	CASSKIAGVDTQYF
TRBV5-1	TRBJ2-1	.	TRBD2	TGCGCCAGCAGCGACTGGACTAGCGGGGGGAACAATGAGCAGTTCTTC	CASSDWTSGGNNEQFF
TRBV14	TRBJ2-7	.	TRBD1	TGTGCCAGCAGCCGAGTCAGGGGGATACCGGAAGAGCAGTACTTC	CASSRVRGIPEEQYF
TRBV4-3	TRBJ2-3	.	TRBD1	TGCGCCAGCAGCCAGTTACCCTCGGGACAGGGCTCAGATACGCAGTATTTT	CASSQLPSGQGSDTQYF
TRBV9	TRBJ2-1	few	.	TGTGCCAGCAGCGTAGCTGGTAGCGCCTACAATGAGCAGTTCTTC	CASSVAGSAYNEQFF
TRBV5-1	TRBJ2-7	.	.	TGCGCCAGCAGCTTGGAGTCCAGGGATGTTAGCGAGCAGTACTTC	CASSLESRDVSEQYF
TRBV25-1	TRBJ1-2	few	TRBD1	TGTGCCAGCAGTGAATACGGGGGACAGGTTGGCTACACCTTC	CASSEYGGQVGYTF
TRBV30	TRBJ1-1	.	TRBD1	TGTGCCTGGATGGTCGGAGGACAGGGATGCGCTTTCTTT	CAWMVGGQGCAFF
TRBV7-2	TRBJ1-2	once	.	TGTGCCAGCAGCTTAGGGGCACCCTATGGCTACACCTTC	CASSLGAPYGYTF
TRBV28	TRBJ1-2	few	.	TGTGCCAGCAGCCTTACGGGGGTCAACTATGGCTACACCTTC	CASSLTGVNYGYTF
TRBV27	TRBJ2-1	.	.	TGTGCCAGCAGTTCGACAGGCGGGGGCTCCTACAATGAGCAGTTCTTC	CASSSTGGGSYNEQFF
TRBV19	TRBJ1-2	.	TRBD1	TGTGCCAGTCTTGGGACAGGGTTCCCGAATGGCTACACCTTC	CASLGTGFPNGYTF
TRBV11-2	TRBJ2-1	.	.	TGTGCCAGCAGCTTATGGGAAGGGGTTTCCTACAATGAGCAGTTCTTC	CASSLWEGVSYNEQFF
TRBV7-8	TRBJ2-1	.	TRBD2	TGTGCCAGCAGCCCTAGCGGGGCTAGCTACAATGAGCAGTTCTTC	CASSPSGASYNEQFF
TRBV29-1	TRBJ1-2	.	.	TGCAGCGCCGAATATGGATGGTCAGGTTCTGGCTACACCTTC	CSAEYGWSGSGYTF
TRBV7-9	TRBJ2-7	.	.	TGTTCCAGCAGCTTGTGGAGGGCGGACGAGCAGTACTTC	CSSSLWRADEQYF
TRBV28	TRBJ1-4	.	.	TGTGCCAGCAGTTCCACTAGCGAAAAACTGTTTTTT	CASSSTSEKLFF
TRBV5-1	TRBJ1-2	.	TRBD1	TGCGCCAGCAGCACGACGACAGGGGGCGCGGAGGGCTACACCTTC	CASSTTTGGAEGYTF
TRBV29-1	TRBJ2-4	.	.	TGCAGCGTTGAAGATTTATGGGGGGAACACTTGGCCAAAAACAGTCAGTACTTC	CSVEDLWGEHLAKNSQYF
TRBV7-6	TRBJ2-7	.	.	TGTGCCAGCAGCTTAGGGTCGGGGGGCGTCTACGAGCAGTACTTC	CASSLGSGGVYEQYF
TRBV4-3	TRBJ1-5	few	.	TGCGCCAGCAGCCAAGATCTCAGGGATCAGCCCCAGCATTTT	CASSQDLRDQPQHF
TRBV28	TRBJ2-5	.	TRBD2	TGTGCCAGCAGTTTACGCGGGGGGTGGGAGACCCAGTACTTC	CASSLRGGWETQYF
TRBV19	TRBJ1-4	.	.	TGTGCCAGTAGTTGGGGGGTCGGTGAAAAACTGTTTTTT	CASSWGVGEKLFF
TRBV11-2	TRBJ1-1	.	.	TGTGCCAGCAGCTTAGAGAGGGGGACTGAAGCTTTCTTT	CASSLERGTEAFF
TRBV4-3	TRBJ1-2	.	TRBD1	TGCGCCAGCAGCCGCCGGGACAGGGTAGATGGCTACACCTTC	CASSRRDRVDGYTF
TRBV7-8	TRBJ2-7	.	TRBD1	TGTGCCAGCAGCTCGGTGATCAGGGGGCTCCTGTCGGAGCAGTACTTC	CASSSVIRGLLSEQYF
TRBV5-1	TRBJ2-1	.	.	TGCGCCAGCAGCTACTCGGGCTACAATGAGCAGTTCTTC	CASSYSGYNEQFF
TRBV19	TRBJ2-2	.	.	TGTGCCAGTAGCCAGGGGTTCCCCAGCGGGGAGCTGTTTTTT	CASSQGFPSGELFF
TRBV5-1	TRBJ2-7	.	TRBD1	TGCGCCAGCAGCTCATACGGACAGGGTGTCTACGAGCAGTACTTC	CASSSYGQGVYEQYF
TRBV19	TRBJ1-5	.	TRBD1	TGTGCCAGTAGTATCGAGCACAGGGGGCTTAATCAGCCCCAGCATTTT	CASSIEHRGLNQPQHF
TRBV28	TRBJ2-7	.	TRBD2	TGTGCCAGCAGTTCAACTAGCGGGGTATCCTACGAGCAGTACTTC	CASSSTSGVSYEQYF
TRBV7-6	TRBJ1-6	.	.	TGTGCCAGCAGCACTAGTACTTTCGGAGGACCCCTCCACTTT	CASSTSTFGGPLHF
TRBV11-1	TRBJ2-1	.	.	TGTGCCAGCAGCCTCTCCCCCGGGGGTCATTTTGGCAATGAGCAGTTCTTC	CASSLSPGGHFGNEQFF
TRBV6-1	TRBJ2-7	.	TRBD2	TGTGCCAGCAGCCCGGGACTACTCTACGAGCAGTACTTC	CASSPGLLYEQYF
TRBV7-2	TRBJ2-5	.	.	TGTGCCAGCAGCCCACGCGGGACAGCTGTACAAGAGACCCAGTACTTC	CASSPRGTAVQETQYF
TRBV7-8	TRBJ2-1	few	.	TGTGCCAGCAGCCTAGGGGCATCGGGGAGCTCCTACAATGAGCAGTTCTTC	CASSLGASGSSYNEQFF
TRBV5-4	TRBJ1-4	.	.	TGTGCCAGCAGCGCCTGGGGAGGAAAACTGTTTTTT	CASSAWGGKLFF
TRBV27	TRBJ2-5	once	.	TGTGCCAGCAGTTTCGGGGGAGCGCGGGAGACCCAGTACTTC	CASSFGGARETQYF
TRBV11-3	TRBJ1-5	.	.	TGTGCCAGCAGCTTAGAGGGGGGTAGCAATCAGCCCCAGCATTTT	CASSLEGGSNQPQHF
TRBV18	TRBJ2-5	.	.	TGTGCCAGCTCACTTGAGGGCCAAGAGACCCAGTACTTC	CASSLEGQETQYF
TRBV7-3	TRBJ2-2	.	.	TGTGCCAGCAGCTTCTCCGGACTAAACACCGGGGAGCTGTTTTTT	CASSFSGLNTGELFF
TRBV6-1	TRBJ2-7	.	.	TGTGCCAGCAGTGCCCGTTCCTTCAGCGAGCAGTACTTC	CASSARSFSEQYF
TRBV11-2	TRBJ1-2	.	TRBD1	TGTGCCAGCAGCTTGGTCCGGGACAGGGCTTATGGCTACACCTTC	CASSLVRDRAYGYTF
TRBV15	TRBJ2-1	.	TRBD1	TGTGCCACCAGCAGATATCTACAGGGGGCTGGCTACAACGAGCAGTTCTTC	CATSRYLQGAGYNEQFF
TRBV5-1	TRBJ2-6	.	.	TGCGCCAGCTCGTTACAGGGCTCTGGGGCCAACGTCCTGACTTTC	CASSLQGSGANVLTF
TRBV5-6	TRBJ1-3	.	TRBD1	TGTGCCAGCAGCCCAGGACAGGGCGAGCCGGGATACACCATATATTTT	CASSPGQGEPGYTIYF
TRBV9	TRBJ2-1	.	TRBD2	TGTGCCAGCAGCGTTACTAGCGCCTCCTACAATGAGCAGTTCTTC	CASSVTSASYNEQFF
TRBV18	TRBJ2-1	few	.	TGTGCCAGCTCACCCGTACAGGGAAGGGGCGGCAATGAGCAGTTCTTC	CASSPVQGRGGNEQFF
TRBV5-8	TRBJ2-6	.	.	TGTGCCAGCAGCTCCCCCCGCCCTGGGGCCAACGCCCTGACTTTC	CASSSPRPGANALTF
TRBV7-8	TRBJ2-2	once	.	TGTGCCAGCAGCTTAGAGCTGATAACGAACACCGGGGAGCTGTTTTTT	CASSLELITNTGELFF
TRBV28	TRBJ2-5	once	TRBD1	TGTGCCAGCAGCAACCGGGACAGGGGGTTTGAGACCCAGTACTTC	CASSNRDRGFETQYF
TRBV6-4	TRBJ2-1	few	TRBD2	TGTGCCAGCAGTGAACTAGCGGGAGAAGCGCTGTTCTTC	CASSELAGEALFF